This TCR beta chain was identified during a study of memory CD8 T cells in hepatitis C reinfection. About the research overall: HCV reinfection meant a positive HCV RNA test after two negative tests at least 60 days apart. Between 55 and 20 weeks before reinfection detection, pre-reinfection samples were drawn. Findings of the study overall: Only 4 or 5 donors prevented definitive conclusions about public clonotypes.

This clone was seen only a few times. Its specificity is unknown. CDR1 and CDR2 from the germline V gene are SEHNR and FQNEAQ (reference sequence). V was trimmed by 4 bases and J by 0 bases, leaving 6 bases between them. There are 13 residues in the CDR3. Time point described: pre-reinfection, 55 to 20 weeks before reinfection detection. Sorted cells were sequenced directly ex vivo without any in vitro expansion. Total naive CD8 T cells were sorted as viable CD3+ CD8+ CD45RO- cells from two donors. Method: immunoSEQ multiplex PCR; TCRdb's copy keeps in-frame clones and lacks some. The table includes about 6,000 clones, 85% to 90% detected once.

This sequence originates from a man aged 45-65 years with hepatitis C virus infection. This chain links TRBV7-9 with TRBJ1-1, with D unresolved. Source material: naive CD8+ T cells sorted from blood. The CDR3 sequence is CASSSTMNTEAFF. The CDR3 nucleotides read TGTGCCAGCAGCTCAACTATGAACACTGAAGCTTTCTTT.